This T cell receptor beta chain was sequenced for a study of graft-versus-host responses after intestinal transplantation. Study-wide context: Recipients got multivisceral, liver-intestinal, or isolated intestinal transplants. Following induction with anti-thymocyte globulin, all recipients were given tacrolimus and steroids for two to three years.

Broader study findings: The recipient marrow held GvH clones, and some of them showed up first in ileum or blood. Early post-transplant falls in HvG clones accompanied the peak levels of circulating GvH clones.

Repertoires were generated with immunoSEQ multiplex PCR, while TCRdb's copy carries only in-frame clones and drops some. The data contain around 39,000 clones, about 90% of them singletons. CDR1 and CDR2 from the germline V gene are MNHEY and SVGAGI. The CDR3 length is 15 residues. Trimming removed 2 bases from V and 1 base from J; junction bases left unmatched: 3. Worth noting for this clone: No antigen is known for it.

The genes are TRBV6-5 and TRBJ1-2; 8 bases match TRBD1. The specimen comprised PBMCs, sampled 267 days after transplant. The sequence was collected from a human patient who received an intestinal transplant, so some T cells may come from the graft donor. The CDR3 bases are TGTGCCAGCAGTTACGACAGGGGATGTAACTATGGCTACACCTTC. It is translated as CASSYDRGCNYGYTF.